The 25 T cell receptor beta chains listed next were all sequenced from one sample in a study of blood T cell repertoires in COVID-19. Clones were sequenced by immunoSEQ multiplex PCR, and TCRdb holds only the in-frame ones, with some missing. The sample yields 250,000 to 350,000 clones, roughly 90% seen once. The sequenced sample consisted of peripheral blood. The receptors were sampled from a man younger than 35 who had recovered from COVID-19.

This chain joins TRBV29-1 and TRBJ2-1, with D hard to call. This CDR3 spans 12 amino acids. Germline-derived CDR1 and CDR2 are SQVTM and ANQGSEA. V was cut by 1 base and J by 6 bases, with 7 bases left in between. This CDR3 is CSVEGLGNEQFF. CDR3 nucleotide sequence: TGCAGCGTTGAAGGCCTCGGCAATGAGCAGTTCTTC.

CDR3 coding DNA: TGTGCCAGCAGCGTACGACAGGGGTCCTACGAGCAGTACTTC. Its protein product is CASSVRQGSYEQYF. The chain has TRBV5-5 and TRBJ2-7; 8 nucleotides line up with TRBD1. Germline V gives CDR1 SGHKS, CDR2 YYEKEE (reference sequence). This CDR3 contains 14 residues. V shed 4 bases, J shed 1 base, and the junction held 4 bases outside the gene matches.

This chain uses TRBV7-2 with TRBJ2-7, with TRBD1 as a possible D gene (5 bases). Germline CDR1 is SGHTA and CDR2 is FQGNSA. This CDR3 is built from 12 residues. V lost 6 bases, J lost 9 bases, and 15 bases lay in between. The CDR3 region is CASSPSGPRQYF. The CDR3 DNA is TGTGCCAGCAGTCCATCAGGGCCCCGGCAGTACTTC.

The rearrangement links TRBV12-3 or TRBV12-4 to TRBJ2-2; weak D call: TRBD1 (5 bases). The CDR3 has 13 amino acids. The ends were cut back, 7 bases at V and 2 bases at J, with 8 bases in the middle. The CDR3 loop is CASKGDNTGELFF. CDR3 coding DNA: TGTGCCAGCAAAGGGGATAACACCGGGGAGCTGTTTTTT.

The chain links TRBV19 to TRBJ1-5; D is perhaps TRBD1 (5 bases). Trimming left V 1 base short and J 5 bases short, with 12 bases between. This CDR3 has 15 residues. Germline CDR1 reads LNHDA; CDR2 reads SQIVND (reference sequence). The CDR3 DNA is TGTGCCAGTAGTATAGTTGGGGGGGTGGATCAGCCCCAGCATTTT. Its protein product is CASSIVGGVDQPQHF.

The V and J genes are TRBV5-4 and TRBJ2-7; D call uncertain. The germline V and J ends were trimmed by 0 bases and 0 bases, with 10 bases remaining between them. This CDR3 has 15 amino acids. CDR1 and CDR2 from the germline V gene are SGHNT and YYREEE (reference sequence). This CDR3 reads CASSLGVEASYEQYF. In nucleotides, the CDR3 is TGTGCCAGCAGCTTGGGAGTTGAAGCCTCCTACGAGCAGTACTTC.

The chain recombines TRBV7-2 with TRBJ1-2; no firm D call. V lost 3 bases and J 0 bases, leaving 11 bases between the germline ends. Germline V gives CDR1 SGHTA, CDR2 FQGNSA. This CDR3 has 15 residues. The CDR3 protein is CASSFMAAANYGYTF. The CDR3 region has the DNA TGTGCCAGCAGCTTTATGGCGGCCGCTAACTATGGCTACACCTTC.

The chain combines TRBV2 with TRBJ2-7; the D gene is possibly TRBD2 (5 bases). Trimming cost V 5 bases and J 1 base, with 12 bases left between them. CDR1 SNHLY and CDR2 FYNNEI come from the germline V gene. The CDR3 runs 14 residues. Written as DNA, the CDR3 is TGTGCCAGCAGTCCACCCCGGGGTTCCTACGAGCAGTACTTC. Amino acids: CASSPPRGSYEQYF.

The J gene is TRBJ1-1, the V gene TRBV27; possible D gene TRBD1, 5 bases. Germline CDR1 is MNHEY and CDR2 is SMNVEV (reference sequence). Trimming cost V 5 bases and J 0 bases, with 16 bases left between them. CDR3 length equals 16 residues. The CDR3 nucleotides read TGTGCCAGCAGTATCTCGACAGTTACCTTGAACACTGAAGCTTTCTTT. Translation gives CASSISTVTLNTEAFF.

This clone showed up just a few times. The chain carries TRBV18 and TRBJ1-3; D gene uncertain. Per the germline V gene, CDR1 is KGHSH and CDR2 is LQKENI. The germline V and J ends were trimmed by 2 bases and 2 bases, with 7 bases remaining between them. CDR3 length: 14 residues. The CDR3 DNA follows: TGTGCCAGCTCACCAGTCGGGACTGGAAACACCATATATTTT. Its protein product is CASSPVGTGNTIYF.

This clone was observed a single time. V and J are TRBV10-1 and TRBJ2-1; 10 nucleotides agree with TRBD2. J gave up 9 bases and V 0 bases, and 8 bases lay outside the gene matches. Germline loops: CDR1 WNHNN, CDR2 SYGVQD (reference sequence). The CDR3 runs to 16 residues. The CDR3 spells CASSESEPGLACEQFF. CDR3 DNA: TGCGCCAGCAGTGAGTCGGAGCCGGGACTAGCGTGTGAGCAGTTCTTC.

CDR3 sequence (DNA): TGTGCCAGCAGCCAAAAGCCTGATATGAACACTGAAGCTTTCTTT. It encodes CASSQKPDMNTEAFF. V and J are TRBV4-2 and TRBJ1-1; unclear D gene. The germline V gene has CDR1 LGHNA and CDR2 YNFKEQ. Trimming cost V 2 bases and J 0 bases, with 10 bases left between them. CDR3 length equals 15 residues.

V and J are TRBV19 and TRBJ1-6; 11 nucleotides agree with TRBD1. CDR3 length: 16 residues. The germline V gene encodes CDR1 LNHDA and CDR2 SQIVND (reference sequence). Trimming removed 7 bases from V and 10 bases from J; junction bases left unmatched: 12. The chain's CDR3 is CASKVSSGQGESPLHF. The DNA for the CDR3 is TGTGCCAGTAAAGTGTCCTCGGGACAGGGGGAATCACCCCTCCACTTT.

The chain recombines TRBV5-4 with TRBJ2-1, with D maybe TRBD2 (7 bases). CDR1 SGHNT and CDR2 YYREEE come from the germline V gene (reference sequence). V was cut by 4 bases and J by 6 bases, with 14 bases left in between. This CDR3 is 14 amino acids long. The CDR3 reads CASSTVAGANEQFF. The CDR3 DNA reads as TGTGCCAGCAGCACCGTGGCGGGGGCCAATGAGCAGTTCTTC.

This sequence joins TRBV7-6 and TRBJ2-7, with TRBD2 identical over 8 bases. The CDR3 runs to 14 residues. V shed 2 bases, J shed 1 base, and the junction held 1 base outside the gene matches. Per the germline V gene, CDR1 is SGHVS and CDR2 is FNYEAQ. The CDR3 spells CASSLLAGSYEQYF. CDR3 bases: TGTGCCAGCAGCTTATTAGCGGGATCCTACGAGCAGTACTTC.

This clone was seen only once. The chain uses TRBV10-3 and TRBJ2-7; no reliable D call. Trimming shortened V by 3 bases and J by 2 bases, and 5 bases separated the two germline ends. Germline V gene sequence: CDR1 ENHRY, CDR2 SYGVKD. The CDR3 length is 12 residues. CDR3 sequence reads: CAISDSPYEQYF. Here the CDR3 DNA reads TGTGCCATCAGTGACAGTCCCTACGAGCAGTACTTC.

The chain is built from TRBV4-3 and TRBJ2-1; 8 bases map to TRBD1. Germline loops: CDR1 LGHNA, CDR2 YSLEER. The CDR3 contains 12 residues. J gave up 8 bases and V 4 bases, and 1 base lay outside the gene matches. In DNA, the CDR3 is TGCGCCAGCAGCCCGACAGGGGATGAGCAGTTCTTC. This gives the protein CASSPTGDEQFF.

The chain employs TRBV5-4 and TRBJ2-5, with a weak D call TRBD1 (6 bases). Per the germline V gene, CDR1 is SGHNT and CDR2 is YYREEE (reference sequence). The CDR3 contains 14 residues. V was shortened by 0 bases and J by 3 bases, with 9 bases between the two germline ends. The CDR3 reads CASSLGQVEETQYF. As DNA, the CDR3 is TGTGCCAGCAGCTTGGGACAGGTGGAAGAGACCCAGTACTTC.

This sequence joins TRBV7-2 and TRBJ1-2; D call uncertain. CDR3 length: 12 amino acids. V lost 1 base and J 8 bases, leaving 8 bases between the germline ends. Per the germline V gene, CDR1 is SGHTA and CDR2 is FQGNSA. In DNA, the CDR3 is TGTGCCAGCAGCTTAGGTGTGGGCGGCTACACCTTC. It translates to CASSLGVGGYTF.

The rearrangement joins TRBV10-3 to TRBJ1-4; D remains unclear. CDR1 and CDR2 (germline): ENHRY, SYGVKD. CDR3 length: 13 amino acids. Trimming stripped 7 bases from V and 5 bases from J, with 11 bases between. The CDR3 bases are TGTGCCATCAAGGCGGGTGGGAATGAAAAACTGTTTTTT. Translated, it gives CAIKAGGNEKLFF.

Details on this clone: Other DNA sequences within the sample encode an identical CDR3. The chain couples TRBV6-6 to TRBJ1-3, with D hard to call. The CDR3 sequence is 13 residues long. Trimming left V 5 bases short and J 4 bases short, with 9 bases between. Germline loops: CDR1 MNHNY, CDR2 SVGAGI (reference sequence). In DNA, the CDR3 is TGTGCCAGCAGTCTGGCCGGGGGAAACACCATATATTTT. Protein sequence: CASSLAGGNTIYF.

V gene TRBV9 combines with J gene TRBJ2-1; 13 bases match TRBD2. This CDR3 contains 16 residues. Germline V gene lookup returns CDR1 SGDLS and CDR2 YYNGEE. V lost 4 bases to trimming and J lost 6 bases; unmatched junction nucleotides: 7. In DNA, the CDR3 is TGTGCCAGCAGCAGAGGGGGACTAGCGGGAATCAATGAGCAGTTCTTC. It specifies CASSRGGLAGINEQFF.

The CDR3 protein is CASSLSESKNTEAFF. As DNA, the CDR3 is TGTGCCAGCAGTTTATCGGAGAGTAAGAACACTGAAGCTTTCTTT. The V gene is TRBV27, the J gene TRBJ1-1; D call uncertain. The CDR3 has 15 residues. Trimming left V 0 bases short and J 1 base short, with 9 bases between. Germline values: CDR1 MNHEY, CDR2 SMNVEV (reference sequence).

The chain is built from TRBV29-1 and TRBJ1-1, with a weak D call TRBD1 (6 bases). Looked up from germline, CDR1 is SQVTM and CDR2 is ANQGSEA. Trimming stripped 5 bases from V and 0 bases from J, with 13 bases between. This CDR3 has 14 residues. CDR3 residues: CSVLGGLLNTEAFF. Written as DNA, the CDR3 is TGCAGCGTTCTCGGGGGGCTGTTGAACACTGAAGCTTTCTTT.

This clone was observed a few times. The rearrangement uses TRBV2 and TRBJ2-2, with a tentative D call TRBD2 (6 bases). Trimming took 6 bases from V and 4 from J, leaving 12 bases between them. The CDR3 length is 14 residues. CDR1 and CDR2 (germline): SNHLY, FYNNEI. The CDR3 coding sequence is TGTGCCAGCAGGCTTCGCGGGATCACCGGGGAGCTGTTTTTT. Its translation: CASRLRGITGELFF.